Given below is one T cell receptor beta chain in context. The record originates from a study of TIL therapy for anti-PD-1-resistant metastatic lung cancer. The time point is: pre-treatment sample, taken before nivolumab and TIL therapy. Enrollment ran from late 2017 to early 2020. Trimming cost V 4 bases and J 4 bases, with 8 bases left between them. The CDR3 spans 14 residues. Germline assignment: CDR1 MRHNA and CDR2 SNTAGT. This was the immunoSEQ v3 assay. Measured with immunoSEQ multiplex PCR; TCRdb has only the in-frame clones, and not every one. The profile covers tens of thousands of clones, with around 90% appearing a single time and just over 2.5% taken by the ten largest.

This sample comprised blood, obtained at baseline. This chain joins TRBV6-4 and TRBJ2-6; no definite D call. This clonotype was obtained from a person aged 30 to 80 with non-small cell lung cancer. CDR3 in DNA: TGTGCCAGCAGTGTTGACCAAGGGGCCAACGTCCTGACTTTC. Translation gives CASSVDQGANVLTF.